Shown below are 20 T cell receptor beta chains from a single sample sequenced in a study of radiotherapy plus CTLA-4 blockade in lung cancer. Some clones are missing from TCRdb's copy, which holds only in-frame ones; the method was immunoSEQ multiplex PCR. The table shows roughly 100,000 clones, with 80% to 85% occurring only once. The sample consisted of peripheral blood, taken from a patient treated with radiotherapy plus ipilimumab. Receptors originate from a human donor with non-small cell lung cancer that progressed on radiotherapy plus ipilimumab.

J is TRBJ2-7 and V is TRBV29-1; D could derive from TRBD1 or TRBD2 (5 bases each). The germline V gene encodes CDR1 SQVTM and CDR2 ANQGSEA. The CDR3 is 13 amino acids. The ends were cut back, 2 bases at V and 9 bases at J, with 17 bases in the middle. The CDR3 nucleotides read TGCAGCGTTGAATCGCCGTCGGGGCGATGGCAGTACTTC. This sequence encodes CSVESPSGRWQYF.

This chain links TRBV6-1 with TRBJ2-1; 7 bases are shared with TRBD1. Germline V gene sequence: CDR1 MNHNS, CDR2 SASEGT. This CDR3 has 14 amino acids. Losses at the gene ends were 0 bases for V and 9 bases for J; bases not matched to a gene: 5. For the CDR3, the DNA is TGTGCCAGCAGTGAAGCGACAGGGTTGGGTGAGCAGTTCTTC. It is translated as CASSEATGLGEQFF.

A few counts support this clone. The J gene is TRBJ2-2, the V gene TRBV7-3; D is ambiguous. CDR3 length equals 15 residues. Deletions cut 0 bases from V and 8 bases from J, with 13 bases between. CDR1 and CDR2 (germline): SGHTA, FQGTGA. This chain's CDR3 is CASSLTGQVEGELFF. Written as DNA, the CDR3 is TGTGCCAGCAGCTTAACAGGCCAAGTGGAGGGGGAGCTGTTTTTT.

In DNA, the CDR3 is TGCGCCAGCAGCATACAATCCGGGGCCCAAGAGCAGTTCTTC. As protein: CASSIQSGAQEQFF. V and J are TRBV5-1 and TRBJ2-1, with D perhaps being TRBD1 or TRBD2 (5 bases each). The CDR3 runs 14 residues. Trimming removed 4 bases from V and 10 bases from J, with 18 bases in between. Germline CDR1 and CDR2: SGHRS and YFSETQ.

The CDR3 protein is CASSQSILAGEQFF. The CDR3 coding sequence is TGTGCCAGCAGCCAATCAATCCTAGCGGGGGAGCAGTTCTTC. V and J are TRBV11-3 and TRBJ2-1, with TRBD2 matching 9 bases. The V and J ends lost 5 bases and 10 bases, in that order; junction bases with no gene match: 9. This CDR3 has 14 residues. The germline CDR1 and CDR2 sequences are SGHNT and YENEEA.

The V gene is TRBV28, the J gene TRBJ2-2; D is unclear. The CDR3 runs 13 residues. CDR1 and CDR2 from the germline V gene are MDHEN and SYDVKM. V was trimmed by 2 bases and J by 8 bases, leaving 9 bases between them. CDR3 sequence reads: CASSLVPSGELFF. The CDR3 DNA is TGTGCCAGCAGTTTAGTCCCATCGGGGGAGCTGTTTTTT.

V gene TRBV6-5 combines with J gene TRBJ2-7, with 7 bases that match TRBD2. The CDR3 sequence is 14 residues long. Losses at the gene ends were 7 bases for V and 0 bases for J; bases not matched to a gene: 6. The V gene's germline CDR1 is MNHEY and CDR2 SVGAGI. The CDR3 loop reads CASKLADFSYEQYV. The CDR3 DNA follows: TGTGCCAGCAAGCTAGCGGACTTCTCCTACGAGCAGTACGTC.

The rearrangement uses TRBV4-1 and TRBJ2-1; the D gene could be TRBD1 or TRBD2 (5 bases each). V lost 1 base and J lost 0, with 16 bases in between. Germline V lookup: CDR1 MGHRA, CDR2 YSYEKL. This CDR3 spans 18 amino acids. The CDR3 spells CASSQGSVGAGSYNEQFF. The CDR3 bases are TGCGCCAGCAGCCAAGGATCGGTCGGGGCCGGCTCCTACAATGAGCAGTTCTTC.

As to this clone: Sequence at one end of the junction differs from germline and may be a read error. The chain carries TRBV20-1 and TRBJ2-7; the match to TRBD2 covers 11 bases. The CDR3 spans 11 residues. CDR1 DFQATT and CDR2 SNEGSKA come from the germline V gene (reference sequence). CDR3 in DNA: TGCAGGGCAAACGGGGGGCTAGCGGGAGGCTTC. Residues: CRANGGLAGGF.

This clone has a single count. Other DNA sequences in the sample encode the same CDR3. This rearrangement joins TRBV2 to TRBJ2-4, with 10 positions matching TRBD2. V shed 3 bases, J shed 0 bases, and the junction held 2 bases outside the gene matches. The CDR3 is 16 residues long. In germline, CDR1 is SNHLY, CDR2 FYNNEI. The CDR3 sequence is CASSDLAGVAKNIQYF. Written as DNA, the CDR3 is TGTGCCAGCAGTGATCTAGCGGGGGTAGCCAAAAACATTCAGTACTTC.

V gene TRBV9 combines with J gene TRBJ1-3; D is perhaps TRBD1 (5 bases). Germline-derived CDR1 and CDR2 are SGDLS and YYNGEE. The CDR3 covers 15 residues. Deletions cut 4 bases from V and 0 bases from J, with 11 bases between. CDR3 loop: CASSPVGGSGNTIYF. The CDR3 coding sequence is TGTGCCAGCAGCCCCGTTGGGGGCTCTGGAAACACCATATATTTT.

About this clone itself: One junction end does not reproduce the germline sequence, and a read error may be involved. The chain recombines TRBV7-7 with TRBJ2-7; D is perhaps TRBD2 (5 bases). Germline CDR1 SSHAT, CDR2 FNYEAQ (reference sequence). The CDR3 length is 14 residues. CDR3 sequence reads: CASSPGRGSYEQYF. In DNA, the CDR3 is TGTGCTAGCAGCCCCGGACGGGGAAGCTACGAGCAGTACTTC. Variable domain in full (rest from reference TRBV7-7 and TRBJ2-7): GAGVSQSPRYKVTKRGQDVTLRCDPISSHATLYWYQQALGQGPEFLTYFNYEAQPDKSGLPSDRFSAERPEGSISTLTIQRTEQRDSAMYRCASSPGRGSYEQYFGPGTRLTVT.

The V gene is TRBV30, the J gene TRBJ2-1, with TRBD1 matching over 7 bases. The V segment lost 2 bases and the J segment 4 bases; nucleotides outside the gene matches: 8. CDR3 length: 15 amino acids. Germline-derived CDR1 and CDR2 are GTSNPN and SVGIG (reference sequence). The CDR3 region has the DNA TGTGCCTGGAGTAGGCCGGGACAGCATTACAATGAGCAGTTCTTC. Protein: CAWSRPGQHYNEQFF.

The rearrangement links TRBV5-1 to TRBJ2-4, with 12 bases that match TRBD2. CDR1 and CDR2 (germline): SGHRS, YFSETQ. V was clipped by 0 bases and J by 0 bases; unmatched bases: 4. The CDR3 consists of 18 residues. CDR3 amino acids: CASSLGLAGVLAKNIQYF. The DNA of the CDR3 is TGCGCCAGCAGCTTGGGACTAGCGGGAGTACTAGCCAAAAACATTCAGTACTTC.

In nucleotides, the CDR3 is TGTGCCAGCAGCTTCGGGACTAGCGGGAGCCTGTACGAGCAGTACTTC. Protein sequence: CASSFGTSGSLYEQYF. The J gene is TRBJ2-7, the V gene TRBV11-2, with 14 bases fitting TRBD2. Per germline, CDR1 SGHAT and CDR2 FQNNGV. This CDR3 has 16 residues. V gave up 3 bases and J gave up 4 bases; unmatched junction bases: 5.

The V gene is TRBV7-3, the J gene TRBJ1-2; 12 bases are shared with TRBD1. Per germline, CDR1 SGHTA and CDR2 FQGTGA. This CDR3 contains 14 residues. With 5 bases clipped from V and 6 bases from J, the junction kept 4 bases outside the gene matches. Here the CDR3 reads CASSPGTGGDGYTF. The CDR3 nucleotides are TGTGCCAGCAGCCCCGGGACAGGGGGCGATGGCTACACCTTC.

In this sample, this clone turned up a few times. The chain recombines TRBV2 with TRBJ1-3, with D uncertain. Germline CDR1 is SNHLY and CDR2 is FYNNEI. The CDR3 covers 16 residues. Trimming cost V 5 bases and J 0 bases, with 14 bases left between them. As DNA, the CDR3 is TGTGCCAGCAGTCGCCGGTCAGCCACCTCTGGAAACACCATATATTTT. It translates to CASSRRSATSGNTIYF. The full variable domain, rest sourced from reference TRBV2 and TRBJ1-3, is EPEVTQTPSHQVTQMGQEVILRCVPISNHLYFYWYRQILGQKVEFLVSFYNNEISEKSEIFDDQFSVERPDGSNFTLKIRSTKLEDSAMYFCASSRRSATSGNTIYFGEGSWLTVV.

Here the CDR3 DNA reads TGTGCCAGCAGCTTATCAGGGCCCTACGAGCAGTACTTC. This codes for CASSLSGPYEQYF. The rearrangement joins TRBV7-9 to TRBJ2-7; tentatively, D is TRBD1 (5 bases). Trimming pared 2 bases from V and 2 bases from J, leaving 7 bases between. This CDR3 has 13 residues. Germline CDR1 SEHNR, CDR2 FQNEAQ (reference sequence).

This sequence joins TRBV6-6 and TRBJ2-1, with a weak D call TRBD2 (5 bases). Trimming removed 5 bases at V and 7 bases at J, with 18 bases between. The CDR3 length is 15 residues. Looked up from germline, CDR1 is MNHNY and CDR2 is SVGAGI (reference sequence). The CDR3, as DNA: TGTGCCAGCAGTGGACTTAGCGCGTACGGTAATGAGCAGTTCTTC. Its protein is CASSGLSAYGNEQFF.

V is TRBV9 and J is TRBJ2-3; no clear D gene. With 1 base removed from V and 5 bases from J, the gap between germline ends came to 11 bases. Germline V CDR1 and CDR2: SGDLS, YYNGEE. The CDR3 is 14 amino acids. The CDR3 region is CASSVYGSQDTQYF. As DNA, the CDR3 is TGTGCCAGCAGCGTATATGGGTCCCAAGATACGCAGTATTTT. Full variable domain (missing parts from reference TRBV9 and TRBJ2-3): DSGVTQTPKHLITATGQRVTLRCSPRSGDLSVYWYQQSLDQGLQFLIQYYNGEERAKGNILERFSAQQFPDLHSELNLSSLELGDSALYFCASSVYGSQDTQYFGPGTRLTVL.